This T cell receptor (beta chain) comes out of a study of shared clonotypes between healthy human individuals. Terminally differentiated effector memory CD45RA+ cells were left out of the naive CD8 fraction, which was CD45RO-negative and positively selected for CCR7. Everyone who donated was a Caucasian adult who lived in Nashville, Tennessee. Study-wide results and limits: Only blood was sampled, and tissue TCR repertoires likely differ from blood ones.

Per the germline V gene, CDR1 is SGHVS and CDR2 is FNYEAQ. The CDR3 spans 16 residues. With V trimmed by 1 base and J by 2 bases, 7 bases remained unmatched. Assay: immunoSEQ multiplex PCR; the TCRdb copy retains only in-frame clones and omits some. Seen here are around 2,000,000 clones, about 95% observed once, and the top ten hold 1% to 1.5%. For this clone: Its antigen is undetermined.

Material for sequencing was naive CD8+ T cells sorted from blood. V gene TRBV7-6 combines with J gene TRBJ1-1, with 7 nucleotides matching TRBD1. The TCR was taken from a man in his late teens or twenties in good health. Here the CDR3 reads CASSLVQGTTNTEAFF. For the CDR3, the DNA is TGTGCCAGCAGCTTAGTACAGGGGACTACCAACACTGAAGCTTTCTTT.